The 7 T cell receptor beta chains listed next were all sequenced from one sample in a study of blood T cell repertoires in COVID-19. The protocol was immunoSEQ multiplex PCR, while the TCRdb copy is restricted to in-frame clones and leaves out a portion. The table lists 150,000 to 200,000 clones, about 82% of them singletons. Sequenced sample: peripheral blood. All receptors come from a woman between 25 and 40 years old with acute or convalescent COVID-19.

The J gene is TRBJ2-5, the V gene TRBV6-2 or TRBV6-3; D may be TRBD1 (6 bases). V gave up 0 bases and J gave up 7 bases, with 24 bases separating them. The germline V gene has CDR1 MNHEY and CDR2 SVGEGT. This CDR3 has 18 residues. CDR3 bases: TGTGCCAGCAGTTACTCGAGTAGAGGGGGTGCCCCTGGGGGGACCCAGTACTTC. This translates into CASSYSSRGGAPGGTQYF.

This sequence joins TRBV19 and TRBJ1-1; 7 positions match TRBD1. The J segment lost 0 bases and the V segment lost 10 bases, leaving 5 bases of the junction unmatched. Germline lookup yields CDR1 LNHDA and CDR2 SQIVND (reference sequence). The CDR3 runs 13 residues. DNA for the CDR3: TGTGCCACCGCGGGACAGATGAACACTGAAGCTTTCTTT. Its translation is CATAGQMNTEAFF. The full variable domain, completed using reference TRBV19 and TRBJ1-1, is DGGITQSPKYLFRKEGQNVTLSCEQNLNHDAMYWYRQDPGQGLRLIYYSQIVNDFQKGDIAEGYSVSREKKESFPLTVTSAQKNPTAFYLCATAGQMNTEAFFGQGTRLTVV.

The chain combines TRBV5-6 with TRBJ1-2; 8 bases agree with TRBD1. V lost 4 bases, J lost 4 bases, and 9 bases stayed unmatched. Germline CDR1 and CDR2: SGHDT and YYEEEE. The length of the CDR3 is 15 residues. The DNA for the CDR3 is TGTGCCAGCAGCGATGCAGGGGGCGCCGGCTATGGCTACACCTTC. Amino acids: CASSDAGGAGYGYTF.

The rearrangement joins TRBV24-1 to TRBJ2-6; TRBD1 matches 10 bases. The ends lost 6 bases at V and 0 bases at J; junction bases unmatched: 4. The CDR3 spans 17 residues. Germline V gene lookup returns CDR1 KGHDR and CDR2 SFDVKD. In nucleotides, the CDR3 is TGTGCCACCAGTCAGGGGACAGGGGACTCTGGGGCCAACGTCCTGACTTTC. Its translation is CATSQGTGDSGANVLTF.

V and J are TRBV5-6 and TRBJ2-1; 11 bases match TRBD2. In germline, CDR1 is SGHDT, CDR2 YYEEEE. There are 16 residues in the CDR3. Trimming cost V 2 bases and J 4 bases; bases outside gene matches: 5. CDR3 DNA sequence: TGTGCCAGCAGCTTCAGACTAGCGGGGTTATACAATGAGCAGTTCTTC. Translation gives CASSFRLAGLYNEQFF.

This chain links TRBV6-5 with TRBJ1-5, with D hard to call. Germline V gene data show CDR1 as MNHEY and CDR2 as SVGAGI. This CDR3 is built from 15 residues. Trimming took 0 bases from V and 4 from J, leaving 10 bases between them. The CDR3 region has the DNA TGTGCCAGCAGTTACTCGGCGGGCTCAAATCAGCCCCAGCATTTT. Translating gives CASSYSAGSNQPQHF.

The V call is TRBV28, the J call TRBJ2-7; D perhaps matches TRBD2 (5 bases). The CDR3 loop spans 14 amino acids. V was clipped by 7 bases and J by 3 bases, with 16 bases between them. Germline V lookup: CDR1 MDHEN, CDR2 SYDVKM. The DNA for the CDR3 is TGTGCCAGCACCACTCGGAGGAGTAGCTACGAGCAGTACTTC. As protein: CASTTRRSSYEQYF.